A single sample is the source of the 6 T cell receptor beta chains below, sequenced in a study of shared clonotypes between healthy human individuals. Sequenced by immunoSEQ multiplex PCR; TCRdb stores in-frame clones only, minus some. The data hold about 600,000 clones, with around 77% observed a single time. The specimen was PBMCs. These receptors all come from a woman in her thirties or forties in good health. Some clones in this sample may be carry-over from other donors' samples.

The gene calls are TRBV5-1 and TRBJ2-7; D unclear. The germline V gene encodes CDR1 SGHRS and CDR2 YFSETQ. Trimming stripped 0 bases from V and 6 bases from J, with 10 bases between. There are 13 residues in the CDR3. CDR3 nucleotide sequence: TGCGCCAGCAGCTTGGTCCCCCAGGTCGAGCAGTACTTC. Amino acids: CASSLVPQVEQYF.

The CDR3 nucleotides read TGTGCCAGCAGCTCTCAGACGGGGGGCGGCTACACCTTC. This gives the protein CASSSQTGGGYTF. The chain links TRBV11-2 to TRBJ1-2, with D possibly being TRBD1 (6 bases). This CDR3 spans 13 amino acids. Trimming removed 4 bases at V and 8 bases at J, with 14 bases between. CDR1 is SGHAT and CDR2 is FQNNGV in the germline V gene.

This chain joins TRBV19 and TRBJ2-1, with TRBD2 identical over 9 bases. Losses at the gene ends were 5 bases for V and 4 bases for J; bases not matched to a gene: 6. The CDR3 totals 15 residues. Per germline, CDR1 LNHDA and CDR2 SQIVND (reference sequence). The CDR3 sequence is CASSRLADYYNEQFF. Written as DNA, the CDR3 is TGTGCCAGTAGTCGACTAGCGGACTATTACAATGAGCAGTTCTTC.

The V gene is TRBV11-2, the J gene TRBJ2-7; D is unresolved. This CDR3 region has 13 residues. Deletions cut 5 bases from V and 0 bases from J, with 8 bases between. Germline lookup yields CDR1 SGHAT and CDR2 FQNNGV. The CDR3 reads CASSPLDSYEQYF. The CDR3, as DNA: TGTGCCAGCAGCCCCTTAGACTCCTACGAGCAGTACTTC. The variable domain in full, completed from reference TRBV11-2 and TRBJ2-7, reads EAGVAQSPRYKIIEKRQSVAFWCNPISGHATLYWYQQILGQGPKLLIQFQNNGVVDDSQLPKDRFSAERLKGVDSTLKIQPAKLEDSAVYLCASSPLDSYEQYFGPGTRLTVT.

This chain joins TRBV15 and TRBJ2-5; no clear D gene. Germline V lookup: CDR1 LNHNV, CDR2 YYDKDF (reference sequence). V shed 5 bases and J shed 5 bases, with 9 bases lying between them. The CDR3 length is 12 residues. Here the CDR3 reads CATSGPRETQYF. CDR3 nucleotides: TGTGCCACCAGCGGGCCCCGGGAGACCCAGTACTTC.

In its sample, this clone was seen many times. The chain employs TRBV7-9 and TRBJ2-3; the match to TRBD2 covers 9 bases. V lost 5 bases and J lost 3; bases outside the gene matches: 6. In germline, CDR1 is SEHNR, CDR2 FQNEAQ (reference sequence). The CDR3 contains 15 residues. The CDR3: CASSRLAAETDTQYF. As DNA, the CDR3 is TGTGCCAGCAGCCGACTAGCGGCTGAAACAGATACGCAGTATTTT.